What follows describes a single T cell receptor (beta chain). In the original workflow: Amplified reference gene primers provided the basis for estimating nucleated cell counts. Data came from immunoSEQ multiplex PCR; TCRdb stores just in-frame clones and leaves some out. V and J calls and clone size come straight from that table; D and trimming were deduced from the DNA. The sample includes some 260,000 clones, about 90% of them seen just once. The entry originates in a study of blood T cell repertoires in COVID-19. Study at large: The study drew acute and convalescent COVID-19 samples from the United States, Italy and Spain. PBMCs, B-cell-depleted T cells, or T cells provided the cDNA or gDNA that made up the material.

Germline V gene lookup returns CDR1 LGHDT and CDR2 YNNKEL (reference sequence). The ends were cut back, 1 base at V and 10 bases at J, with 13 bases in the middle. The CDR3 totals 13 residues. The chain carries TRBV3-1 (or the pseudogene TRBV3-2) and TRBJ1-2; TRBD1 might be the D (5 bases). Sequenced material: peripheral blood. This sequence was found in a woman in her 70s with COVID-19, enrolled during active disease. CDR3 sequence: CASSQGSGNDYTF. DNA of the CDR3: TGTGCCAGCAGCCAAGGATCAGGGAACGACTACACCTTC.